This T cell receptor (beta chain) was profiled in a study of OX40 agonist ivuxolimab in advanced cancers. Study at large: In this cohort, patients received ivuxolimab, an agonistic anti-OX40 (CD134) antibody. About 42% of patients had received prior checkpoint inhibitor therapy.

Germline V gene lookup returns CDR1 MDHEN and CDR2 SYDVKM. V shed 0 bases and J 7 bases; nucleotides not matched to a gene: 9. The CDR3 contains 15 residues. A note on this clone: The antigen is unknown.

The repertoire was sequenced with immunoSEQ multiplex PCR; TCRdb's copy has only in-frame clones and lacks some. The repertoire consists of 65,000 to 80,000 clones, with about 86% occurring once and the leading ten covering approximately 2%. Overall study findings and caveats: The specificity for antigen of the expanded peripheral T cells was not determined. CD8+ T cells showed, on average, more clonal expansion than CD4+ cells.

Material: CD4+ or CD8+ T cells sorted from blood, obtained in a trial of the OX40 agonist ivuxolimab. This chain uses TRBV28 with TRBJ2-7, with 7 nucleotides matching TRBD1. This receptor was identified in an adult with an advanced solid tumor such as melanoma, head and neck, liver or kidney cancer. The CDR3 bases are TGTGCCAGCAGTTTATGGCGACAGGGCTTAGGAGAGCAGTACTTC. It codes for CASSLWRQGLGEQYF.